The 5 T cell receptor beta chains reported below all come from one sample, sequenced in a study of blood T cell repertoires in COVID-19. Using immunoSEQ multiplex PCR, the repertoire was profiled, and TCRdb retains in-frame clones only, with some absent. The sample gives about 280,000 clones, approximately 89% of which show up once; 1.9% is in the top ten. Sequencing used PBMCs or T cells enriched from blood (not recorded which). The receptor set was obtained from an older woman who had recovered from COVID-19.

CDR3 coding DNA: TGTGCCAGCAGCAAAGACCCCACAGGGGGAACTTTCTTT. It encodes CASSKDPTGGTFF. J is TRBJ1-1 and V is TRBV11-3; 8 bases align to TRBD1. V was clipped by 5 bases and J by 12 bases; unmatched bases: 11. Germline V gene lookup returns CDR1 SGHNT and CDR2 YENEEA. This CDR3 comprises 13 residues.

The chain uses TRBV7-2 and TRBJ2-1; 7 bases are a match to TRBD1. In germline, CDR1 is SGHTA, CDR2 FQGNSA. The CDR3 is 15 residues long. V was pared by 3 bases and J by 1 base, with 3 bases of the junction left unmatched. The CDR3 loop is CASSFNRGSYNEQFF. CDR3 DNA: TGTGCCAGCAGCTTTAACAGGGGATCCTACAATGAGCAGTTCTTC.

Worth noting for this clone: Other DNA sequences of this sample code for an identical CDR3. This chain links TRBV9 with TRBJ2-5; 9 nucleotides align to TRBD2. After removal of 0 bases from V and 3 bases from J, the junction contained 0 bases not matched to a gene. Germline CDR1 is SGDLS and CDR2 is YYNGEE. The CDR3 totals 14 residues. This CDR3 is CASSVGLAEETQYF. The CDR3, as DNA: TGTGCCAGCAGCGTAGGACTAGCGGAAGAGACCCAGTACTTC.

The DNA for the CDR3 is TGTGCCAGCAGCAAAACGGTAATTCCCTATGGCTACACCTTC. Residues: CASSKTVIPYGYTF. J is TRBJ1-2 and V is TRBV21-1. TRBV21-1 is labeled a pseudogene. The CDR3 runs to 14 residues.

The rearrangement links TRBV12-3 or TRBV12-4 to TRBJ1-2; unclear D gene. The CDR3 totals 12 residues. V was trimmed by 3 bases and J by 7 bases, leaving 9 bases between them. CDR3 protein: CASSFQFTGYTF. In nucleotides, the CDR3 is TGTGCCAGCAGTTTCCAGTTTACTGGCTACACCTTC.